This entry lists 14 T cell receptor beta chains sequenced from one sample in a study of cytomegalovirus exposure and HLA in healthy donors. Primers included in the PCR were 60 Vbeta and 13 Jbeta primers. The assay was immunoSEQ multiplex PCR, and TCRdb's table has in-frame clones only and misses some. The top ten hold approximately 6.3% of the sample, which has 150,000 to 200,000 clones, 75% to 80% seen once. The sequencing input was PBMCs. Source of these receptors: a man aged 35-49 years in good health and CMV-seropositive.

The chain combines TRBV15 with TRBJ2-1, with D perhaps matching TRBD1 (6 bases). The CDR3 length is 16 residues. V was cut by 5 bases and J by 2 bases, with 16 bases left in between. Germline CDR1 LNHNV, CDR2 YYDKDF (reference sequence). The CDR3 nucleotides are TGTGCCACCAGCGGCGATCCGGGACATGCCTACAATGAGCAGTTCTTC. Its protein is CATSGDPGHAYNEQFF.

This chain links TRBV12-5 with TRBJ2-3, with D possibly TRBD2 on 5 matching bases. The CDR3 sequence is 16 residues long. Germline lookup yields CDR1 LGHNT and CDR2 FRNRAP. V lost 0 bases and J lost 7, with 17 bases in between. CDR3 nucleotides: TGTGCTAGTGGTTTGGTACTAAGAGGCCAGCGGTATACGCAGTATTTT. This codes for CASGLVLRGQRYTQYF. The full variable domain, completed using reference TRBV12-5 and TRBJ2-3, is DARVTQTPRHKVTEMGQEVTMRCQPILGHNTVFWYRQTMMQGLELLAYFRNRAPLDDSGMPKDRFSAEMPDATLATLKIQPSEPRDSAVYFCASGLVLRGQRYTQYFGPGTRLTVL.

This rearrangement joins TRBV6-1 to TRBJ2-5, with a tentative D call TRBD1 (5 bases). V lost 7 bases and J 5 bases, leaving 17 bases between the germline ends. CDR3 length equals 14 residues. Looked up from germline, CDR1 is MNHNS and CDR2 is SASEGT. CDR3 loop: CASTHPGHGETQYF. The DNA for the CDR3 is TGTGCCAGCACACACCCAGGGCACGGTGAGACCCAGTACTTC.

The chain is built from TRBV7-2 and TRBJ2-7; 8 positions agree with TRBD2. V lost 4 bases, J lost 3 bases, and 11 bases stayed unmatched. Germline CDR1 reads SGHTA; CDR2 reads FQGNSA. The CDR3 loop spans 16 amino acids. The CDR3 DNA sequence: TGTGCCAGCAGCTCCCCGGCCCTAGCGGGCCTCTACGAGCAGTACTTC. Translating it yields CASSSPALAGLYEQYF.

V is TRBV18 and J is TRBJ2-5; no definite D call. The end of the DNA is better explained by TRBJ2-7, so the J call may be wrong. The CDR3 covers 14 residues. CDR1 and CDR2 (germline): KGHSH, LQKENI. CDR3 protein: CASSPIAGSYEQYF. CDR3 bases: TGTGCCAGCTCACCAATCGCAGGCTCCTACGAGCAGTACTTC.

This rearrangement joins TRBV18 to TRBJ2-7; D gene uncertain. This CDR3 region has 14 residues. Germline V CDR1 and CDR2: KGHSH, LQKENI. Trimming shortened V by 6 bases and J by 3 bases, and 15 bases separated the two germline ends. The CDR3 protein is CASSPSRRSYEQYF. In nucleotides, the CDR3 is TGTGCCAGCTCCCCTTCGAGACGGAGCTACGAGCAGTACTTC. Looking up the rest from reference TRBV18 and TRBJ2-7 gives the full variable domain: NAGVMQNPRHLVRRRGQEARLRCSPMKGHSHVYWYRQLPEEGLKFMVYLQKENIIDESGMPKERFSAEFPKEGPSILRIQQVVRGDSAAYFCASSPSRRSYEQYFGPGTRLTVT.

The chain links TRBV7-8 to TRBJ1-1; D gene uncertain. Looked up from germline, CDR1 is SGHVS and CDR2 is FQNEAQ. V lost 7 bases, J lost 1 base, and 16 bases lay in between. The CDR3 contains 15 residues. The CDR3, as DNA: TGTGCCAGCACCCTTTCCCTCAACAGGAACACTGAAGCTTTCTTT. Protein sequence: CASTLSLNRNTEAFF.

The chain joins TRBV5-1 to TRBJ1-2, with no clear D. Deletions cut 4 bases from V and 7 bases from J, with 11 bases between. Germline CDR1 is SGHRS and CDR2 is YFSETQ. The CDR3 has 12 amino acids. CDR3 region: CASSAETGGYTF. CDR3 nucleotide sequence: TGCGCCAGCAGCGCGGAGACGGGTGGCTACACCTTC.

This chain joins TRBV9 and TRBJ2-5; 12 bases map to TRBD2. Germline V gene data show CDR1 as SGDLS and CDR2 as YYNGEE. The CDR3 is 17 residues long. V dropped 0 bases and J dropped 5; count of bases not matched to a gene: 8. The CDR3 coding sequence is TGTGCCAGCAGCGTAGAAGCTAGCGGGAGGGGAGGGGAGACCCAGTACTTC. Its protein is CASSVEASGRGGETQYF. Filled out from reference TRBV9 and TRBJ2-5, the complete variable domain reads DSGVTQTPKHLITATGQRVTLRCSPRSGDLSVYWYQQSLDQGLQFLIQYYNGEERAKGNILERFSAQQFPDLHSELNLSSLELGDSALYFCASSVEASGRGGETQYFGPGTRLLVL.

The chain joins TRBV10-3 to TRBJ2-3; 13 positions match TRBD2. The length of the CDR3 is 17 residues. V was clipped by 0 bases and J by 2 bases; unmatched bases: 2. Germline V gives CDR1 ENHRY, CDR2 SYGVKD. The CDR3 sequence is CAISESGLAGATDTQYF. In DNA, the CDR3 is TGTGCCATCAGTGAGTCTGGACTAGCGGGAGCCACAGATACGCAGTATTTT.

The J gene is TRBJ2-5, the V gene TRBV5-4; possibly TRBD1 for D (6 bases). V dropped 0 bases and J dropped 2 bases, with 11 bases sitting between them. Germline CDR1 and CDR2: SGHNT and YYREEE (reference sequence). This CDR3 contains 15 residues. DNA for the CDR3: TGTGCCAGCAGCTTGGGGGGCAGGGGACAAGAGACCCAGTACTTC. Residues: CASSLGGRGQETQYF.

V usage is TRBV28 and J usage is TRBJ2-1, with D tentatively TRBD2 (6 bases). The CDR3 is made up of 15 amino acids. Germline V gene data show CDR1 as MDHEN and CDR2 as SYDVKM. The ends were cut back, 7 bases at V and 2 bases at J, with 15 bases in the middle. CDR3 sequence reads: CASTVGGDPYNEQFF. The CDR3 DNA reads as TGTGCCAGCACCGTCGGCGGGGACCCCTACAATGAGCAGTTCTTC.

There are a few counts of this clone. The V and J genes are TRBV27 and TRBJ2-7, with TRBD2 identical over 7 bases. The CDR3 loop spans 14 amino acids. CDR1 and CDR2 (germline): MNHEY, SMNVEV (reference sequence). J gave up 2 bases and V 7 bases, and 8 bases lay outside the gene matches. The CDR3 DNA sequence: TGTGCCAGCAAAGGGAGGGGACCAGCCTACGAGCAGTACTTC. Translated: CASKGRGPAYEQYF.

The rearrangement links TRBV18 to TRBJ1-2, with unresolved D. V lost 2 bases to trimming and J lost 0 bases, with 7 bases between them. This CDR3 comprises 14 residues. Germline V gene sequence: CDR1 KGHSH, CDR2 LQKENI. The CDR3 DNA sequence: TGTGCCAGCTCACCAACTACACCTAACTATGGCTACACCTTC. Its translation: CASSPTTPNYGYTF. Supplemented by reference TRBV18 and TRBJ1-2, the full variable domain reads NAGVMQNPRHLVRRRGQEARLRCSPMKGHSHVYWYRQLPEEGLKFMVYLQKENIIDESGMPKERFSAEFPKEGPSILRIQQVVRGDSAAYFCASSPTTPNYGYTFGSGTRLTVV.